One and the same sample provided the 18 T cell receptor beta chains below, sequenced in a study of T-cell reconstitution after alpha-beta-depleted transplantation in children. Preparation of the TCRbeta library was carried out with unique molecular identifiers. TCRdb independently ran MiXCR on the PCR reads; one entry per CDR3 protein. Of about 500,000 distinct CDR3 sequences in the sample, about an eighth were seen once. The sequencing used PBMCs, mostly from graft donor cells, collected 180 days after TCRalphabeta/CD19-depleted stem cell transplant. The source is a female patient between 2 and 10 years old who had a stem cell transplant for aplastic anemia, so the T cells may come from the graft donor.

This clonotype has more than one count but fewer than ten. The V and J genes are TRBV20-1 and TRBJ1-6; 9 bases match TRBD1. With V trimmed by 3 bases and J by 9 bases, 3 bases remained unmatched. The CDR3 length is 13 residues. Germline CDR1 and CDR2: DFQATT and SNEGSKA (reference sequence). The CDR3 DNA is TGCAGTGCTAGCCGGGACAGGGTTTCACCCCTCCACTTT. The encoded protein is CSASRDRVSPLHF.

This clonotype was counted between two and nine times. V gene TRBV14 combines with J gene TRBJ1-1; the match to TRBD1 covers 7 bases. Per germline, CDR1 SGHDN and CDR2 FVKESK. The length of the CDR3 is 15 residues. The V and J ends lost 0 bases and 4 bases, in that order; junction bases with no gene match: 5. The CDR3 spells CASSQDRGGGTEAFF. The DNA for the CDR3 is TGTGCCAGCAGCCAAGACAGGGGGGGGGGCACTGAAGCTTTCTTT.

This clonotype appeared many times. The genes are TRBV20-1 and TRBJ2-1; TRBD2 aligns across 10 bases. V was pared by 6 bases and J by 3 bases, with 5 bases of the junction left unmatched. Germline-derived CDR1 and CDR2 are DFQATT and SNEGSKA (reference sequence). The CDR3 is 14 amino acids. The CDR3 DNA reads as TGCAGTGCAAGCCGGACTAGCGGCTACAATGAGCAGTTCTTC. Amino acids: CSASRTSGYNEQFF.

The chain recombines TRBV7-9 with TRBJ1-4, with TRBD1 matching 9 bases. Germline V gene lookup returns CDR1 SEHNR and CDR2 FQNEAQ (reference sequence). This CDR3 spans 14 amino acids. The J segment lost 8 bases and the V segment lost 5 bases, leaving 6 bases of the junction unmatched. CDR3 amino acids: CASSKQGAEEKLFF. CDR3 DNA sequence: TGTGCCAGCAGCAAACAGGGGGCAGAGGAAAAACTGTTTTTT.

This clonotype was detected a few times. The genes are TRBV6-5 and TRBJ1-5; D gene uncertain. Trimming shortened V by 0 bases and J by 5 bases, and 5 bases separated the two germline ends. Germline V gene data show CDR1 as MNHEY and CDR2 as SVGAGI. This CDR3 spans 13 amino acids. Here the CDR3 DNA reads TGTGCCAGCAGTTACTCCTCATATCAGCCCCAGCATTTT. Protein product: CASSYSSYQPQHF.

The sample holds a few counts of this clonotype. The chain carries TRBV4-2 and TRBJ1-1; tentative D call: TRBD1 (6 bases). In germline, CDR1 is LGHNA, CDR2 YNFKEQ. V lost 4 bases and J 4 bases, leaving 13 bases between the germline ends. This CDR3 spans 14 amino acids. CDR3 sequence reads: CASSPAQGGTEAFF. CDR3 nucleotide sequence: TGTGCCAGCAGCCCAGCACAGGGAGGCACTGAAGCTTTCTTT.

This clonotype showed up just a few times. J is TRBJ2-7 and V is TRBV7-2; TRBD2 might be the D (6 bases). Trimming pared 2 bases from V and 1 base from J, leaving 12 bases between. The CDR3 length is 15 residues. Germline lookup yields CDR1 SGHTA and CDR2 FQGNSA. DNA of the CDR3: TGTGCCAGCAGCTTATGGCGGGGCCTATCCTACGAGCAGTACTTC. As protein: CASSLWRGLSYEQYF.

This clonotype was seen many times. Here the CDR3 reads CASSLGRVWWNTEAFF. The CDR3 DNA reads TGCGCCAGCAGCTTGGGCAGGGTGTGGTGGAACACTGAAGCTTTCTTT. The chain combines TRBV5-1 with TRBJ1-1; possibly TRBD1 for D (5 bases). The CDR3 loop spans 16 amino acids. V gave up 0 bases and J gave up 1 base, with 13 bases separating them. The germline CDR1 and CDR2 sequences are SGHRS and YFSETQ.

V is TRBV15 and J is TRBJ2-7; no definite D call. V was cut by 3 bases and J by 3 bases, with 15 bases left in between. The CDR3 spans 15 residues. CDR1 and CDR2 from the germline V gene are LNHNV and YYDKDF (reference sequence). CDR3 residues: CATSSPDRNHYEQYF. The CDR3, as DNA: TGTGCCACCAGCAGCCCTGACCGAAACCACTACGAGCAGTACTTC. The full variable domain, its missing parts supplied by reference TRBV15 and TRBJ2-7, is DAMVIQNPRYQVTQFGKPVTLSCSQTLNHNVMYWYQQKSSQAPKLLFHYYDKDFNNEADTPDNFQSRRPNTSFCFLDIRSPGLGDTAMYLCATSSPDRNHYEQYFGPGTRLTVT.

In this sample, this clonotype turned up a few times. This sequence joins TRBV3-1 and TRBJ1-1, with a weak D call TRBD1 (5 bases). Trimming cost V 4 bases and J 6 bases, with 18 bases left between them. The CDR3 has 15 amino acids. Looked up from germline, CDR1 is LGHDT and CDR2 is YNNKEL (reference sequence). The CDR3: CASSPRQLQRAEAFF. CDR3 sequence (DNA): TGTGCCAGCAGCCCTCGACAGCTACAGAGAGCTGAAGCTTTCTTT.

The rearrangement joins TRBV6-4 to TRBJ2-6; possibly TRBD2 for D (6 bases). The CDR3 extends over 17 amino acids. The V gene lost 6 bases and the J gene lost 1 base, with 16 bases spanning the gap. Per the germline V gene, CDR1 is MRHNA and CDR2 is SNTAGT. DNA for the CDR3: TGTGCCAGCAGCCGGGATTCAGGGACTTCTGGGGCCAACGTCCTGACTTTC. Amino acid sequence: CASSRDSGTSGANVLTF.

J is TRBJ1-1 and V is TRBV5-5, with no clear D. The ends were cut back, 4 bases at V and 0 bases at J, with 10 bases in the middle. Germline V gene sequence: CDR1 SGHKS, CDR2 YYEKEE (reference sequence). The CDR3 loop spans 14 amino acids. The CDR3 reads CASSRALMNTEAFF. CDR3 nucleotide sequence: TGTGCCAGCAGCCGTGCACTGATGAACACTGAAGCTTTCTTT.

CDR3 loop: CAIGSAGGPSDTQYF. The CDR3 nucleotides are TGTGCCATCGGATCGGCGGGAGGGCCCTCAGATACGCAGTATTTT. The chain joins TRBV10-3 to TRBJ2-3; 9 bases are shared with TRBD2. J gave up 4 bases and V 8 bases, and 10 bases lay outside the gene matches. The CDR3 contains 15 residues. CDR1 and CDR2 (germline): ENHRY, SYGVKD.

This clonotype was counted at least ten times. The rearrangement links TRBV10-3 to TRBJ1-1, with 7 bases that match TRBD1. The length of the CDR3 is 12 residues. J was trimmed by 5 bases and V by 6 bases; bases with no gene match: 3. The germline gives CDR1 ENHRY, CDR2 SYGVKD. CDR3 amino acids: CAIRQGETEAFF. For the CDR3, the DNA is TGTGCCATCAGGCAGGGGGAGACTGAAGCTTTCTTT.

V is TRBV7-9 and J is TRBJ1-1; a weak D match, TRBD1 (6 bases). This CDR3 comprises 12 residues. V was trimmed by 4 bases and J by 9 bases, leaving 12 bases between them. CDR1 is SEHNR and CDR2 is FQNEAQ in the germline V gene (reference sequence). CDR3 in amino acids: CASSYLTGKAFF. Here the CDR3 DNA reads TGTGCCAGCAGCTATTTGACAGGAAAAGCTTTCTTT.

CDR3 amino acids: CASSQAVTSGITDTQYF. The CDR3 coding sequence is TGTGCCAGCAGCCAAGCGGTTACTAGCGGGATAACAGATACGCAGTATTTT. The chain uses TRBV4-2 and TRBJ2-3; TRBD2 matches 10 bases. The junction had 7 bases not matched to a gene; V was cut back by 1 base and J by 3 bases. CDR3 length equals 17 residues. Looked up from germline, CDR1 is LGHNA and CDR2 is YNFKEQ.

This clonotype has at least ten counts. V gene TRBV12-3 or TRBV12-4 combines with J gene TRBJ2-7; no reliable D call. Trimming cost V 6 bases and J 5 bases, with 23 bases left between them. The CDR3 has 16 amino acids. CDR3 region: CASSPLTPDQSHEQYF. In DNA form, the CDR3 reads TGTGCCAGCAGCCCCCTCACCCCGGACCAGTCCCACGAGCAGTACTTC.

The table lists this clonotype with many counts. The V gene is TRBV28, the J gene TRBJ2-7; D ambiguous. Germline V gene data show CDR1 as MDHEN and CDR2 as SYDVKM. Trimming pared 5 bases from V and 5 bases from J, leaving 16 bases between. The CDR3 is 14 residues long. CDR3 sequence reads: CASSPVKRYNEQYF. CDR3 nucleotide sequence: TGTGCCAGCAGTCCCGTCAAGAGGTACAACGAGCAGTACTTC.